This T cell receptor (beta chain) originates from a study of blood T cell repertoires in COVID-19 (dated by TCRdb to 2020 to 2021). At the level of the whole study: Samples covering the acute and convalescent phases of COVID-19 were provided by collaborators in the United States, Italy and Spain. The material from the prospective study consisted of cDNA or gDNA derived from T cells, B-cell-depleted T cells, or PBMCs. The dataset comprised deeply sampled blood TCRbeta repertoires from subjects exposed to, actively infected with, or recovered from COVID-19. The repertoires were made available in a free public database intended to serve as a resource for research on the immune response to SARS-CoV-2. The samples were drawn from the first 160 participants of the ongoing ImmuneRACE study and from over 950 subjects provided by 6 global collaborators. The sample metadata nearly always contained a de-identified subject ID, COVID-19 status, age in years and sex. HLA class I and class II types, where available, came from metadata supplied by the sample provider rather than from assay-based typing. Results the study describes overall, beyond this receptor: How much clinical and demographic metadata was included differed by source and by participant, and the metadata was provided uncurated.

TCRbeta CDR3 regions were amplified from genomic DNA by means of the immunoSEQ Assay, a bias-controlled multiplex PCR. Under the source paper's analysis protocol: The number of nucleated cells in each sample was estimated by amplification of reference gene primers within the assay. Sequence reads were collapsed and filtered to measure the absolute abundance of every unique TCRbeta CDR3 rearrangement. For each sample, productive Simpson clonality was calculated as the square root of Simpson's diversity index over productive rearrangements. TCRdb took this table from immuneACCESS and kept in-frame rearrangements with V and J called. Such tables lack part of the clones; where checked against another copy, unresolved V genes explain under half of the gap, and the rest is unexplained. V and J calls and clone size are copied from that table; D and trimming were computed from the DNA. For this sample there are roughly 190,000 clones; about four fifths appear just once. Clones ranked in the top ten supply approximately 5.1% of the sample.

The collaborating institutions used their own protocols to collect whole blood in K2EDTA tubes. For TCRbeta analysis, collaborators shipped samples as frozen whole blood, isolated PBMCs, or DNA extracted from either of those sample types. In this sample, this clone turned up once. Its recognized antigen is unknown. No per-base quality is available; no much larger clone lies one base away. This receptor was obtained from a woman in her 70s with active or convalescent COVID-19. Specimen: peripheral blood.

The CDR3 in this case is CASSKGDRGLSPLHF. The DNA sequence is as follows: TGCGCCAGCAGCAAAGGGGACAGGGGGCTTTCACCCCTCCACTTT. The chain is assembled from TRBV5-1 and TRBJ1-6; 12 central nucleotides agree with TRBD1. Clipping removes 4 bases from V and 9 bases from J, with 5 as the unmatched junction base count. CDR1 SGHRS and CDR2 YFSETQ were looked up in the germline V gene. The CDR3 has 15 amino acids, counting the end cysteine and phenylalanine. The kept DNA is CDR3 alone, 45 bases in frame from the first base.